Sequencing of this T cell receptor beta chain was carried out in a study of cytomegalovirus exposure and HLA in healthy donors. Germline CDR1 SGHRS, CDR2 YFSETQ. The CDR3 length is 18 residues. V dropped 4 bases and J dropped 0; count of bases not matched to a gene: 14. The PCR contained 60 Vbeta and 13 Jbeta primers. TCRdb's copy holds only in-frame clones and misses some; the assay was immunoSEQ multiplex PCR. Here the sample spans some 200,000 clones, around 85% being singletons. This clonotype originated in a man aged 40-50 years in good health and CMV-seropositive. The sample consisted of PBMCs. The chain is built from TRBV5-1 and TRBJ2-5; 8 nucleotides align to TRBD2. CDR3 loop: CASSPGSGGTPYQETQYF. The CDR3 DNA sequence: TGCGCCAGCAGCCCGGGAAGCGGGGGTACTCCGTACCAAGAGACCCAGTACTTC.